This T cell receptor (beta chain) was recorded in a study of T-cell memory formation after mild COVID-19. Study details: Largely donor-specific sequence clusters came from two donors.

Using constant-segment primers, 5'RACE produced TCR alpha and TCR beta cDNA libraries carrying sample barcodes and UMIs. One entry per CDR3 protein results from TCRdb running MiXCR on the 5' RACE reads. Of some 180,000 distinct CDR3 sequences in the sample, around a sixth were seen once. There are a few counts of this clonotype. The CDR3 sequence is 14 residues long. Trimming removed 7 bases at V and 4 bases at J, with 14 bases between. The receptor was derived from a man aged 18 to 35 who had mild COVID-19 (a few samples of this study predate the infection). Cell type and time point are not known. The chain recombines TRBV12-3 or TRBV12-4 with TRBJ1-3; unclear D gene. The sample taken for sequencing was PBMCs or a T cell subset sorted from them (not recorded which). Here the CDR3 reads CASTPQPAGNTIYF. The CDR3 DNA reads TGTGCCAGCACTCCCCAACCGGCGGGAAACACCATATATTTT.